The 26 T cell receptor beta chains given below trace back to one sample, sequenced in a study of CD8+CD57+ T cells in acquired aplastic anemia. TCR beta VDJ and CDR3 profiling used genomic DNA as template. TCRdb used MiXCR to reprocess the reads, holding one entry per CDR3 protein. Of some 200,000 distinct CDR3 sequences listed, over 60% are singletons. Sequenced input: sorted CD4+, CD8+, or CD8+CD57+ T cells (not recorded which) from PBMCs. Receptors were obtained from a human donor in good health.

This clonotype was seen only a few times. The J gene is TRBJ1-1, the V gene TRBV20-1, with TRBD1 matching over 7 bases. Unmatched junction bases numbered 9, after V lost 6 bases and J lost 2 bases. Germline CDR1 reads DFQATT; CDR2 reads SNEGSKA (reference sequence). The CDR3 has 14 residues. CDR3 nucleotides: TGCAGTGCGACCCCGGGACAGCAAAACACTGAAGCTTTCTTT. Protein sequence: CSATPGQQNTEAFF.

The CDR3: CASIPSTSADEQFF. CDR3 bases: TGTGCCAGTATTCCCTCGACTAGCGCCGATGAGCAGTTCTTC. The chain has TRBV19 and TRBJ2-1, with 8 bases lining up with TRBD2. Germline lookup yields CDR1 LNHDA and CDR2 SQIVND (reference sequence). Unmatched junction bases numbered 10, after V lost 7 bases and J lost 8 bases. The CDR3 extends over 14 amino acids.

This sequence joins TRBV10-3 and TRBJ2-3; TRBD2 matches 12 bases. Trimming at V came to 5 bases and at J to 3 bases, leaving 6 bases not matched to a gene. There are 16 residues in the CDR3. CDR1 and CDR2 from the germline V gene are ENHRY and SYGVKD. The CDR3 spells CAISTGTSGSTDTQYF. CDR3 DNA sequence: TGTGCCATCAGTACCGGGACTAGCGGGTCAACAGATACGCAGTATTTT.

The chain links TRBV20-1 to TRBJ1-5, with D unclear. The germline V and J ends were trimmed by 0 bases and 0 bases, with 6 bases remaining between them. The CDR3 spans 14 residues. Germline-derived CDR1 and CDR2 are DFQATT and SNEGSKA (reference sequence). The CDR3 here is CSARDEYSNQPQHF. The CDR3 DNA reads as TGCAGTGCTAGAGATGAGTATAGCAATCAGCCCCAGCATTTT.

The chain links TRBV15 to TRBJ1-5; D is unresolved. CDR1 is LNHNV, CDR2 YYDKDF, per germline (reference sequence). V was clipped by 4 bases and J by 8 bases, with 18 bases between them. The CDR3 runs to 15 residues. The CDR3 nucleotides are TGTGCCACCAGCACAACGGAGGGTCCTGGTAAGCCCCAGCATTTT. Protein sequence: CATSTTEGPGKPQHF.

This clonotype was counted at least ten times. The chain joins TRBV7-6 to TRBJ2-7, with D possibly being TRBD1 (5 bases). The CDR3 covers 15 residues. V was clipped by 5 bases and J by 4 bases, with 18 bases between them. CDR1 SGHVS and CDR2 FNYEAQ come from the germline V gene. The CDR3 DNA sequence: TGTGCCAGCAGCGCCACTTCAGGGATGGGTTACGAGCAGTACTTC. It yields the protein CASSATSGMGYEQYF.

The chain employs TRBV25-1 and TRBJ2-6; D gene unclear. This CDR3 region has 14 residues. Trimming removed 4 bases at V and 6 bases at J, with 10 bases between. CDR1 and CDR2 from the germline V gene are MGHDK and SYGVNS. The CDR3, as DNA: TGTGCCAGCAGTGGTACACGAGAGGCCAACGTCCTGACTTTC. It translates to CASSGTREANVLTF. Complete variable domain (other parts from reference TRBV25-1 and TRBJ2-6): EADIYQTPRYLVIGTGKKITLECSQTMGHDKMYWYQQDPGMELHLIHYSYGVNSTEKGDLSSESTVSRIRTEHFPLTLESARPSHTSQYLCASSGTREANVLTFGAGSRLTVL.

The rearrangement links TRBV5-1 to TRBJ2-3; D is undetermined. The germline V gene has CDR1 SGHRS and CDR2 YFSETQ. CDR3 size: 16 residues. V gave up 4 bases and J gave up 1 base, with 16 bases separating them. The CDR3 here is CASSARGFAGTDTQYF. The CDR3, as DNA: TGCGCCAGCAGCGCAAGAGGTTTCGCGGGCACAGATACGCAGTATTTT.

The chain employs TRBV2 and TRBJ1-2, with TRBD1 matching 9 bases. The ends lost 1 base at V and 7 bases at J; junction bases unmatched: 4. Germline V gene data show CDR1 as SNHLY and CDR2 as FYNNEI. The CDR3 extends over 14 amino acids. For the CDR3, the DNA is TGTGCCAGCAGTGAAGGAAGGGACAGGGCTGGCTACACCTTC. It codes for CASSEGRDRAGYTF.

Ten or more counts support this clonotype. J is TRBJ2-7 and V is TRBV13; D is unclear. The CDR3 consists of 14 residues. Germline V gene sequence: CDR1 PRHDT, CDR2 FYEKMQ (reference sequence). Trimming took off 3 bases at V and 0 bases at J, with 9 bases between the two ends. The CDR3 loop reads CASSFLGSSYEQYF. The CDR3 region has the DNA TGTGCCAGCAGCTTTTTAGGAAGCTCCTACGAGCAGTACTTC.

The chain employs TRBV6-1 and TRBJ1-1; D is perhaps TRBD1 (5 bases). Germline CDR1 reads MNHNS; CDR2 reads SASEGT. Trimming left V 4 bases short and J 3 bases short, with 12 bases between. This CDR3 has 14 residues. The CDR3 coding sequence is TGTGCCAGCAGTGCGGTACAGGACTACACTGAAGCTTTCTTT. This codes for CASSAVQDYTEAFF.

The chain has TRBV7-2 and TRBJ2-7, with TRBD2 matching 11 bases. V dropped 6 bases and J dropped 5; count of bases not matched to a gene: 12. The CDR3 consists of 16 residues. Germline CDR1 is SGHTA and CDR2 is FQGNSA. CDR3 amino acids: CASRSALAGEYHEQYF. DNA for the CDR3: TGTGCCAGCAGATCTGCACTAGCGGGAGAATATCACGAGCAGTACTTC. Full variable domain (rest looked up from reference TRBV7-2 and TRBJ2-7): GAGVSQSPSNKVTEKGKDVELRCDPISGHTALYWYRQSLGQGLEFLIYFQGNSAPDKSGLPSDRFSAERTGGSVSTLTIQRTQQEDSAVYLCASRSALAGEYHEQYFGPGTRLTVT.

This clonotype has a handful of counts. The chain uses TRBV27 and TRBJ2-1; a weak D match, TRBD2 (6 bases). Between the trimmed V and J ends, which lost 0 bases and 3 bases, there was a span of 12 bases. CDR3 length: 16 amino acids. In germline, CDR1 is MNHEY, CDR2 SMNVEV (reference sequence). CDR3 DNA: TGTGCCAGCAGTTTATCTGTGGGAGGAGACTACAATGAGCAGTTCTTC. Protein product: CASSLSVGGDYNEQFF.

This clonotype was observed once. V and J are TRBV24-1 and TRBJ1-2; 10 nucleotides align to TRBD1. V trimming: 7 bases; J trimming: 3 bases; junction bases outside the gene matches: 1. The CDR3 consists of 13 residues. The V gene's germline CDR1 is KGHDR and CDR2 SFDVKD. The DNA of the CDR3 is TGTGCCACCAGGGGGACAGGGGACTATGGCTACACCTTC. Residues: CATRGTGDYGYTF.

V is TRBV2 and J is TRBJ1-5; the D gene is possibly TRBD1 (5 bases). The CDR3 consists of 15 residues. From germline, CDR1 is SNHLY and CDR2 FYNNEI. V gave up 1 base and J gave up 3 bases, with 10 bases separating them. The CDR3 coding sequence is TGTGCCAGCAGTGAAGGAGGGGCGGACAATCAGCCCCAGCATTTT. Its protein is CASSEGGADNQPQHF.

The CDR3 coding sequence is TGTGCCAGCAGCTTAAGGCCGGAATCGAACACCGGGGAGCTGTTTTTT. Protein sequence: CASSLRPESNTGELFF. V and J are TRBV7-3 and TRBJ2-2, with unresolved D. Germline CDR1 and CDR2: SGHTA and FQGTGA. Deletions cut 1 base from V and 0 bases from J, with 9 bases between. The CDR3 covers 16 residues.

V usage is TRBV7-2 and J usage is TRBJ2-6; D ambiguous. CDR3 size: 13 residues. Looked up from germline, CDR1 is SGHTA and CDR2 is FQGNSA. Trimming removed 10 bases from V and 3 bases from J, with 10 bases in between. The CDR3 sequence: CATGASGANVLTF. The CDR3 nucleotides read TGTGCCACCGGCGCCAGTGGGGCCAACGTCCTGACTTTC.

A remark on this clonotype: One junction end does not reproduce the germline sequence, and a read error may be involved. V is TRBV7-2 and J is TRBJ2-7; 9 nucleotides agree with TRBD2. Germline loops: CDR1 SGHTA, CDR2 FQGNSA. This CDR3 is built from 15 residues. CDR3 residues: CASSFNSGSSFEQYF. CDR3 coding DNA: TGTGCCAGCAGCTTTAATAGCGGGAGCTCCTTCGAGCAGTACTTC.

The rearrangement joins TRBV15 to TRBJ2-5, with a weak D call TRBD1 (6 bases). Trimming removed 3 bases from V and 5 bases from J, with 16 bases in between. Germline-derived CDR1 and CDR2 are LNHNV and YYDKDF (reference sequence). This CDR3 comprises 15 residues. The CDR3 sequence is CATSSSHGQIETQYF. CDR3 DNA sequence: TGTGCCACCAGCAGCTCCCATGGACAGATCGAGACCCAGTACTTC.

This clonotype has ten or more counts. Relative to the germline gene, one junction end is altered; a read error may explain this. This chain links TRBV6-5 with TRBJ2-5; 8 bases agree with TRBD1. Germline V CDR1 and CDR2: MNHEY, SVGAGI. The CDR3 extends over 10 amino acids. The CDR3 protein is CASSWTGISF. CDR3 nucleotide sequence: TGTGCCAGCAGTTGGACAGGGATTTCATTC.

The chain uses TRBV5-1 and TRBJ2-2; D unclear. The CDR3 length is 12 residues. Germline lookup yields CDR1 SGHRS and CDR2 YFSETQ. V lost 3 bases and J lost 7, with 7 bases in between. CDR3 nucleotides: TGCGCCAGCAGCTCCGTAGGCGGGGAGCTGTTTTTT. Encoded protein: CASSSVGGELFF.

The gene calls are TRBV6-5 and TRBJ2-3, with D unclear. Germline loops: CDR1 MNHEY, CDR2 SVGAGI. The CDR3 is 14 residues long. The V and J ends lost 0 bases and 2 bases respectively, with 6 bases between them. CDR3 residues: CASSYSGFTDTQYF. CDR3 nucleotide sequence: TGTGCCAGCAGTTACTCGGGCTTCACAGATACGCAGTATTTT.

Regarding this clonotype: A read error may produce the germline difference seen at one junction end. V and J are TRBV7-7 and TRBJ2-5, with D possibly being TRBD2 (6 bases). The length of the CDR3 is 15 residues. The germline gives CDR1 SSHAT, CDR2 FNYEAQ (reference sequence). DNA of the CDR3: TGTGCTAGCAGCTTAGCGGTTACAGGACAAGAGACCCAGTACTTC. Amino acid sequence: CASSLAVTGQETQYF.

This clonotype was found a few times. For the CDR3, the DNA is TGTGCCAGCAGTTTAGGTTCGGGAGGAACCGGGGAGCTGTTTTTT. It yields the protein CASSLGSGGTGELFF. The chain is built from TRBV27 and TRBJ2-2; 7 bases are shared with TRBD2. The CDR3 is 15 residues long. Germline CDR1 reads MNHEY; CDR2 reads SMNVEV (reference sequence). The junction had 5 bases not matched to a gene; V was cut back by 2 bases and J by 5 bases.

The chain has TRBV7-9 and TRBJ1-3; D ambiguous. The germline gives CDR1 SEHNR, CDR2 FQNEAQ (reference sequence). Trimming removed 6 bases from V and 6 bases from J, with 21 bases in between. The CDR3 length is 16 residues. The CDR3 loop is CASSSGRGIFENTIYF. The CDR3 region has the DNA TGTGCCAGCAGTTCGGGTCGGGGAATTTTCGAAAACACCATATATTTT.

This rearrangement joins TRBV7-9 to TRBJ1-2; D perhaps matches TRBD1 (6 bases). Trimming took off 1 base at V and 9 bases at J, with 18 bases between the two ends. The CDR3 has 15 residues. Per germline, CDR1 SEHNR and CDR2 FQNEAQ (reference sequence). The chain's CDR3 is CASSLVPGPGHSYTF. CDR3 DNA sequence: TGTGCCAGCAGCTTAGTTCCCGGTCCGGGACATAGCTACACCTTC.